The 30 T cell receptor beta chains in this list originate from one sample, sequenced in a study of T cell changes during pregnancy in multiple sclerosis. Generated by immunoSEQ multiplex PCR, the TCRdb table keeps only in-frame clones and is missing some. The repertoire holds 43,000 or so clones, with around 92% as singletons. Sequencing was performed on peripheral blood, taken in the third trimester of pregnancy. The receptors stem from a female donor with multiple sclerosis, enrolled in a pregnancy study.

This chain uses TRBV27 with TRBJ2-7; 8 bases fit TRBD2. The CDR3 runs to 13 residues. Germline values: CDR1 MNHEY, CDR2 SMNVEV (reference sequence). Trimming at V came to 9 bases and at J to 3 bases, leaving 7 bases not matched to a gene. The CDR3, as DNA: TGTGCCAGTGGGGGGACTAGTAACTACGAGCAGTACTTC. It specifies CASGGTSNYEQYF.

The chain has TRBV4-3 and TRBJ1-2, with 8 positions matching TRBD1. This CDR3 comprises 15 residues. The trim removed 0 bases at V and 7 bases at J, leaving 7 bases unmatched. CDR1 is LGHNA, CDR2 YSLEER, per germline. The CDR3 DNA follows: TGCGCCAGCAGCCAAGAGGGCAGGGGGCGCTCTGGCTACACCTTC. It yields the protein CASSQEGRGRSGYTF.

V usage is TRBV19 and J usage is TRBJ1-1, with D possibly matching TRBD1 (5 bases). V was cut by 3 bases and J by 0 bases, with 11 bases left in between. This CDR3 has 15 amino acids. CDR1 and CDR2 (germline): LNHDA, SQIVND (reference sequence). The CDR3 loop reads CASSMGGPVNTEAFF. The CDR3 region has the DNA TGTGCCAGTAGTATGGGGGGTCCCGTGAACACTGAAGCTTTCTTT. Using reference TRBV19 and TRBJ1-1 for the parts outside the CDR3, the full variable domain is DGGITQSPKYLFRKEGQNVTLSCEQNLNHDAMYWYRQDPGQGLRLIYYSQIVNDFQKGDIAEGYSVSREKKESFPLTVTSAQKNPTAFYLCASSMGGPVNTEAFFGQGTRLTVV.

The chain joins TRBV7-6 to TRBJ2-1, with 10 nucleotides matching TRBD2. The CDR3 consists of 17 residues. J was trimmed by 0 bases and V by 5 bases; bases with no gene match: 7. Germline V CDR1 and CDR2: SGHVS, FNYEAQ. This CDR3 reads CASSPGLAGGSYNEQFF. CDR3 DNA: TGTGCCAGCAGCCCGGGGTTAGCGGGAGGCTCCTACAATGAGCAGTTCTTC.

This chain links TRBV4-2 with TRBJ2-1, with D unclear. This CDR3 is built from 15 residues. Trimming shortened V by 3 bases and J by 0 bases, and 9 bases separated the two germline ends. CDR1 and CDR2 from the germline V gene are LGHNA and YNFKEQ. The CDR3 protein is CASSQGSLSYNEQFF. CDR3 nucleotide sequence: TGTGCCAGCAGCCAGGGCTCTCTCTCCTACAATGAGCAGTTCTTC.

The rearrangement joins TRBV7-9 to TRBJ2-7; D gene ambiguous. Germline V lookup: CDR1 SEHNR, CDR2 FQNEAQ (reference sequence). The CDR3 runs 13 residues. Trimming removed 1 base from V and 7 bases from J, with 11 bases in between. The CDR3 DNA reads TGTGCCAGCAGCTTAGGCTTGCCGGAGGAGCAGTACTTC. This gives the protein CASSLGLPEEQYF.

The chain has TRBV6-1 and TRBJ2-1, with D perhaps matching TRBD1 (5 bases). Trimming shortened V by 0 bases and J by 3 bases, and 15 bases separated the two germline ends. Per germline, CDR1 MNHNS and CDR2 SASEGT. The CDR3 runs 17 residues. In DNA, the CDR3 is TGTGCCAGCAGTGAAGCGCCAGGACATGGTTACTACAATGAGCAGTTCTTC. As protein: CASSEAPGHGYYNEQFF.

The V gene is TRBV10-3, the J gene TRBJ2-7; D may be TRBD2 (5 bases). With 5 bases removed from V and 0 bases from J, the gap between germline ends came to 8 bases. Germline CDR1 ENHRY, CDR2 SYGVKD. The CDR3 contains 13 residues. CDR3 nucleotides: TGTGCCATCAGTTACGGAGGCTCCTACGAGCAGTACTTC. This sequence encodes CAISYGGSYEQYF.

The CDR3 sequence is CSVDKPGLLSYNEQFF. The CDR3 bases are TGCAGCGTTGATAAACCGGGACTACTCAGCTACAATGAGCAGTTCTTC. The gene calls are TRBV29-1 and TRBJ2-1, with TRBD2 identical over 7 bases. Germline CDR1 SQVTM, CDR2 ANQGSEA. With 3 bases clipped from V and 3 bases from J, the junction kept 11 bases outside the gene matches. CDR3 length: 16 residues.

The J gene is TRBJ1-2, the V gene TRBV15; 7 bases fit TRBD1. The CDR3 has 16 amino acids. The junction had 11 bases not matched to a gene; V was cut back by 3 bases and J by 4 bases. The V gene's germline CDR1 is LNHNV and CDR2 YYDKDF (reference sequence). In DNA, the CDR3 is TGTGCCACCAGCAGCCCCGAGGGGGCGTTCATCTATGGCTACACCTTC. Protein: CATSSPEGAFIYGYTF.

CDR3 in amino acids: CSAFGGSRYEQYF. In DNA form, the CDR3 reads TGCAGCGCTTTCGGGGGTTCAAGGTACGAGCAGTACTTC. This chain connects TRBV29-1 to TRBJ2-7, with a possible D match to TRBD2 (6 bases). The CDR3 has 13 residues. The germline CDR1 and CDR2 sequences are SQVTM and ANQGSEA. Trimming removed 7 bases at V and 4 bases at J, with 17 bases between.

The V and J genes are TRBV6-1 and TRBJ1-1; possible D gene TRBD1, 6 bases. The germline gives CDR1 MNHNS, CDR2 SASEGT. The CDR3 extends over 18 amino acids. V shed 4 bases and J shed 4 bases, with 25 bases lying between them. CDR3 amino acids: CASSGDRGAPRVGTEAFF. CDR3 nucleotide sequence: TGTGCCAGCAGTGGGGATCGGGGGGCCCCGCGGGTGGGCACTGAAGCTTTCTTT.

This clone was seen more than once but under ten times. A read error may account for a junction end that differs from germline. This rearrangement joins TRBV6-4 to TRBJ2-3; weak D call: TRBD2 (6 bases). The CDR3 loop spans 14 amino acids. Germline V gene data show CDR1 as MRHNA and CDR2 as SNTAGT. The CDR3 sequence is CASSGGTSTDTQYF. Here the CDR3 DNA reads TGTGCCAGCAGCGGTGGAACTAGCACCGATACGCAGTATTTT.

The chain employs TRBV7-9 and TRBJ2-7; TRBD2 agrees at 11 bases. Trimming at V came to 6 bases and at J to 6 bases, leaving 4 bases not matched to a gene. In germline, CDR1 is SEHNR, CDR2 FQNEAQ (reference sequence). The CDR3 spans 13 residues. The CDR3 nucleotides read TGTGCCAGCAGTACTAGCGGGAGCTTCGAGCAGTACTTC. It yields the protein CASSTSGSFEQYF.

V and J are TRBV5-1 and TRBJ2-5; 7 bases agree with TRBD1. Judging by the DNA end, TRBJ2-7 fits better; the J call may be wrong. The CDR3 extends over 13 amino acids. Germline V gene sequence: CDR1 SGHRS, CDR2 YFSETQ. The CDR3 bases are TGCGCCAGCAGCTTTGAGGGGGCTGGCGAGCAGTACTTC. This sequence encodes CASSFEGAGEQYF.

CDR3 protein: CASSRWTGLREQYF. CDR3 nucleotide sequence: TGTGCCAGCAGTCGTTGGACAGGGCTAAGGGAGCAGTACTTC. The chain has TRBV7-9 and TRBJ2-7, with TRBD1 matching over 8 bases. J gave up 7 bases and V 6 bases, and 11 bases lay outside the gene matches. The length of the CDR3 is 14 residues. The germline V gene has CDR1 SEHNR and CDR2 FQNEAQ (reference sequence).

The rearrangement links TRBV19 to TRBJ2-1; possible D gene TRBD2, 5 bases. Trimming stripped 3 bases from V and 6 bases from J, with 24 bases between. The CDR3 runs 18 residues. CDR1 and CDR2 from the germline V gene are LNHDA and SQIVND (reference sequence). The CDR3 DNA sequence: TGTGCCAGTAGTATCCCCCTAATCGGGCTAAGTGAGGGCAATGAGCAGTTCTTC. It is translated as CASSIPLIGLSEGNEQFF.

This clone has only one observation. V and J are TRBV12-2 and TRBJ2-3; TRBD2, the D gene given by the table, was not confirmed from the DNA. TRBV12-2 counts as a pseudogene. The CDR3 extends over 18 amino acids. CDR3 sequence: CASRSPLVSGSRADTQYF. The CDR3 coding sequence is TGTGCAAGTCGTTCGCCCCTAGTTAGCGGGAGTAGGGCAGATACGCAGTATTTT.

CDR3 bases: TGTGCCAGCTCACCACTCGGACTAGCGTTTACCGGGGAGCTGTTTTTT. It encodes CASSPLGLAFTGELFF. The V call is TRBV18, the J call TRBJ2-2; TRBD2 aligns across 9 bases. The CDR3 loop spans 16 amino acids. CDR1 and CDR2 from the germline V gene are KGHSH and LQKENI. The V and J ends lost 1 base and 5 bases, in that order; junction bases with no gene match: 5.

Here the CDR3 reads CASSSQGEQYF. The CDR3 nucleotides read TGTGCCAGCAGCTCACAGGGCGAGCAGTACTTC. V usage is TRBV25-1 and J usage is TRBJ2-7; perhaps TRBD1 as D (6 bases). CDR1 and CDR2 from the germline V gene are MGHDK and SYGVNS. The CDR3 is 11 residues long. V lost 6 bases and J lost 6, with 9 bases in between.

This clone has just one count. Here the CDR3 reads CSAADPGETQYF. The CDR3 DNA reads TGCAGCGCCGCTGACCCCGGGGAGACCCAGTACTTC. The chain uses TRBV29-1 and TRBJ2-5; D is undetermined. Germline CDR1 and CDR2: SQVTM and ANQGSEA. Deletions cut 7 bases from V and 5 bases from J, with 14 bases between. The CDR3 covers 12 residues.

The chain links TRBV7-8 to TRBJ1-4, with 9 bases fitting TRBD1. The CDR3 length is 15 residues. Germline V gene lookup returns CDR1 SGHVS and CDR2 FQNEAQ. Unmatched junction bases numbered 12, after V lost 8 bases and J lost 8 bases. In DNA, the CDR3 is TGTGCCAGCCTGAGAGGAACAGGGGGCTCCGAAAAACTGTTTTTT. Translating gives CASLRGTGGSEKLFF.

This chain links TRBV2 with TRBJ2-2; 9 bases line up with TRBD2. V lost 6 bases to trimming and J lost 5 bases; unmatched junction nucleotides: 10. This CDR3 has 16 residues. Germline CDR1 is SNHLY and CDR2 is FYNNEI. The CDR3 bases are TGTGCCAGCAGGAGGGGGGGGACTAGCCGAACCGGGGAGCTGTTTTTT. Translation gives CASRRGGTSRTGELFF.

The rearrangement links TRBV25-1 to TRBJ2-5; 7 bases are shared with TRBD2. Trimming took 3 bases from V and 9 from J; bases not matched to a gene: 16. The V gene's germline CDR1 is MGHDK and CDR2 SYGVNS. CDR3 size: 16 residues. CDR3 in amino acids: CASSDFLGPLAGAQYF. CDR3 sequence (DNA): TGTGCCAGCAGTGATTTTCTAGGACCACTGGCGGGGGCCCAGTACTTC.

The table lists this clone with a few counts. The chain uses TRBV7-6 and TRBJ2-7; maybe TRBD1 (6 bases). Looked up from germline, CDR1 is SGHVS and CDR2 is FNYEAQ. The CDR3 runs 16 residues. Trimming pared 10 bases from V and 3 bases from J, leaving 25 bases between. CDR3 in amino acids: CATPNPPNRESYEQYF. The CDR3 DNA reads TGTGCCACCCCAAACCCCCCGAACAGGGAAAGCTACGAGCAGTACTTC.

CDR3 nucleotides: TGTGCCAGCAGCCATACTAGTCCAGATACGCAGTATTTT. Its translation is CASSHTSPDTQYF. The chain combines TRBV7-9 with TRBJ2-3; TRBD2 might be the D (5 bases). V was clipped by 5 bases and J by 4 bases, with 10 bases between them. The CDR3 has 13 amino acids. The germline V gene encodes CDR1 SEHNR and CDR2 FQNEAQ (reference sequence). The full variable domain, rest sourced from reference TRBV7-9 and TRBJ2-3, is DTGVSQNPRHKITKRGQNVTFRCDPISEHNRLYWYRQTLGQGPEFLTYFQNEAQLEKSRLLSDRFSAERPKGSFSTLEIQRTEQGDSAMYLCASSHTSPDTQYFGPGTRLTVL.

J is TRBJ2-1 and V is TRBV7-3; 8 bases fit TRBD1. Germline CDR1 is SGHTA and CDR2 is FQGTGA. The CDR3 loop spans 16 amino acids. Trimming cost V 1 base and J 0 bases; bases outside gene matches: 2. The CDR3 region is CASSLRGTGSYNEQFF. In DNA form, the CDR3 reads TGTGCCAGCAGCTTAAGAGGGACAGGCTCCTACAATGAGCAGTTCTTC.

The rearrangement joins TRBV18 to TRBJ2-5; weak D call: TRBD1 (6 bases). V was clipped by 0 bases and J by 5 bases, with 10 bases between them. CDR1 and CDR2 (germline): KGHSH, LQKENI. The CDR3 runs to 14 residues. In DNA form, the CDR3 reads TGTGCCAGCTCACCACCGAACAGGGAGGAGACCCAGTACTTC. Translating gives CASSPPNREETQYF.

V gene TRBV2 combines with J gene TRBJ2-1, with 13 positions matching TRBD2. The CDR3 consists of 14 residues. V gave up 6 bases and J gave up 4 bases; unmatched junction bases: 0. Germline CDR1 reads SNHLY; CDR2 reads FYNNEI. The CDR3 coding sequence is TGTGCCAGCAGGGGACTAGCGGGATACAATGAGCAGTTCTTC. This sequence encodes CASRGLAGYNEQFF.

This rearrangement joins TRBV4-1 to TRBJ2-5; 14 nucleotides line up with TRBD2. The DNA matches TRBJ2-7 better at its end, which makes the J call doubtful. The germline V gene encodes CDR1 MGHRA and CDR2 YSYEKL. CDR3 size: 17 residues. CDR3 nucleotide sequence: TGCGCCAGCAGCCAAGCGAATATGGGACTAGCGGGAGCCGAGCAGTACTTC. Protein product: CASSQANMGLAGAEQYF.